These T cell receptor beta chains were read from a single sample in a study of T cells in Graves' hyperthyroidism and ophthalmopathy. TCRdb re-derived calls from the multiplex PCR reads in MiXCR, one entry per CDR3 protein. Among 300,000 to 400,000 distinct CDR3 sequences listed, over 15% were seen once. Material: blood. The receptors originated from a woman aged 50 to 60 with Graves' hyperthyroidism. Both conserved end residues are part of each CDR3. The D gene is left open where the match is weak. Only some rows state a clone size, as once, few, many or a class for expanded clones.

16 | few | TRBJ1-6 | TRBV5-1 | TRBD1 | CASSLGTGGFDSPLHF | TGCGCCAGCAGCTTGGGGACAGGGGGTTTCGATTCACCCCTCCACTTT
12 | few | TRBJ1-1 | TRBV27 | NA | CASSRGPHEAFF | TGTGCCAGCAGCCGGGGACCCCATGAAGCTTTCTTT
14 | many | TRBJ2-3 | TRBV20-1 | TRBD2 | CSARWEGQIDTQYF | TGCAGTGCTCGGTGGGAGGGCCAGATAGATACGCAGTATTTT
13 | many | TRBJ2-3 | TRBV6-1 | NA | CASSDPSTDTQYF | TGTGCCAGCAGTGACCCTAGCACAGATACGCAGTATTTT
13 | many | TRBJ2-1 | TRBV30 | TRBD2 | CALAGGTYNEQFF | TGTGCCCTAGCGGGGGGCACTTACAATGAGCAGTTCTTC
15 | few | TRBJ2-3 | TRBV5-6 | NA | CASSSTGSPTDTQYF | TGTGCCAGCAGCTCTACAGGTTCCCCCACAGATACGCAGTATTTT
12 | NA | TRBJ1-3 | TRBV7-9 | NA | CASSLPGNTIYF | TGTGCCAGCAGCTTACCGGGAAACACCATATATTTT
15 | many | TRBJ1-1 | TRBV18 | NA | CASSPNVRVNTEAFF | TGTGCCAGCTCACCTAACGTAAGGGTGAACACTGAAGCTTTCTTT
12 | NA | TRBJ1-2 | TRBV5-8 | NA | CTSSPGDYGYTF | TGTACCAGCAGCCCTGGGGACTATGGCTACACCTTC
14 | few | TRBJ1-6 | TRBV7-9 | NA | CASSNPGANSPLHF | TGTGCCAGCAGCAACCCGGGAGCTAATTCACCCCTCCACTTT
15 | NA | TRBJ2-1 | TRBV11-2 | TRBD1 | CASSLMLGQGNEQFF | TGTGCCAGCAGCTTAATGTTGGGACAGGGCAATGAGCAGTTCTTC
15 | many | TRBJ2-1 | TRBV3-1 | NA | CASSYTRSSYNEQFF | TGTGCCAGCAGCTACACGAGGAGCTCCTACAATGAGCAGTTCTTC
15 | NA | TRBJ1-5 | TRBV20-1 | TRBD1 | CSARPDRGQDQPQHF | TGCAGTGCTAGACCCGACAGGGGGCAGGATCAGCCCCAGCATTTT
15 | many | TRBJ1-6 | TRBV7-3 | NA | CASSLRGRDNSPLHF | TGTGCCAGCAGCTTACGGGGGAGGGATAATTCACCCCTCCACTTT
13 | few | TRBJ2-3 | TRBV5-6 | NA | CASSLGWRDTQYF | TGTGCCAGCAGCCTTGGCTGGAGGGATACGCAGTATTTT
12 | few | TRBJ1-4 | TRBV7-9 | NA | CASSWGSEKLFF | TGTGCCAGCAGCTGGGGAAGTGAAAAACTGTTTTTT
17 | NA | TRBJ2-6 | TRBV5-1 | NA | CASSPQLTSAGANVLTF | TGCGCCAGCAGCCCCCAACTTACGAGTGCTGGGGCCAACGTCCTGACTTTC
17 | NA | TRBJ1-6 | TRBV28 | TRBD1 | CASSPGDRSSYNSPLHF | TGTGCCAGCAGCCCAGGGGACAGGAGCTCCTATAATTCACCCCTCCACTTT
15 | many | TRBJ1-4 | TRBV12-3/TRBV12-4 | TRBD1 | CASSDPTGLNEKLFF | TGTGCCAGCAGCGACCCGACAGGGCTGAATGAAAAACTGTTTTTT
14 | NA | TRBJ2-5 | TRBV13 | NA | CASSNDGYQETQYF | TGTGCCAGCAGCAACGACGGGTACCAAGAGACCCAGTACTTC
18 | many | TRBJ1-1 | TRBV11-2 | NA | CASSPRTYSDPKNTEAFF | TGTGCCAGCAGCCCCAGGACCTACAGTGACCCTAAGAACACTGAAGCTTTCTTT
15 | NA | TRBJ2-7 | TRBV13 | NA | CASSLYPGGAYEQYF | TGTGCCAGCAGCTTATATCCCGGTGGGGCCTACGAGCAGTACTTC